The clone carrying this TCR beta chain was detected a few times. Its cognate antigen is unknown. The V gene lost 4 bases and the J gene lost 5 bases, with 8 bases spanning the gap. From germline, CDR1 is MNHNS and CDR2 SASEGT. This CDR3 comprises 13 residues. The record originates from a study of cytomegalovirus exposure and HLA in healthy donors. Findings and caveats of the study: Researchers counted 164 TCR beta chains as cytomegalovirus-associated. Under in vitro conditions, three CMV-associated chains were confirmed as specific for CMV antigens.

PCR involved 60 Vbeta and 13 Jbeta primers. Libraries were prepared by immunoSEQ multiplex PCR; TCRdb keeps only in-frame clonotypes and omits some of them. The data hold approximately 130,000 clones, with about 86% observed a single time. The source material was PBMCs. The chain links TRBV6-1 to TRBJ1-4, with no clear D. This sequence was found in a woman between 35 and 50 years old in good health and CMV-seronegative. CDR3 sequence: CASSVAVNEKLFF. The CDR3 DNA sequence: TGTGCCAGCAGTGTCGCGGTCAATGAAAAACTGTTTTTT.